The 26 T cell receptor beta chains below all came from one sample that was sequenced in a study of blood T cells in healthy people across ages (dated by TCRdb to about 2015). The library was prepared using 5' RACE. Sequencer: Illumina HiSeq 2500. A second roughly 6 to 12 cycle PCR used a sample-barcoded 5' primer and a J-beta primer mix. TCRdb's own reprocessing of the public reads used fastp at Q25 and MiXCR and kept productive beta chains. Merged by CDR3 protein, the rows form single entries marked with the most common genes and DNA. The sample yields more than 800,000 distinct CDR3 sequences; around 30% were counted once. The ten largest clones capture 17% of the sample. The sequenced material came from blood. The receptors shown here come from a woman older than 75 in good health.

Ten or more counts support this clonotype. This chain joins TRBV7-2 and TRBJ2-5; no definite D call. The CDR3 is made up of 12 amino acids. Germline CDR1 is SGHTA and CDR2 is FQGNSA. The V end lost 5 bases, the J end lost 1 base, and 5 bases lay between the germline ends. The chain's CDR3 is CASSILQETQYF. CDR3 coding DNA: TGTGCCAGCAGCATCCTCCAAGAGACCCAGTACTTC.

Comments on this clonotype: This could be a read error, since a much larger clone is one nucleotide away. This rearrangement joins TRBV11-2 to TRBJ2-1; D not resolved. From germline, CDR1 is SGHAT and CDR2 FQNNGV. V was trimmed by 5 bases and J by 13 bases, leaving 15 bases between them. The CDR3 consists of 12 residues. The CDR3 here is CASSQKAETQFF. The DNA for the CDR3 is TGTGCCAGCAGCCAGAAGGCGGAGACCCAGTTCTTC.

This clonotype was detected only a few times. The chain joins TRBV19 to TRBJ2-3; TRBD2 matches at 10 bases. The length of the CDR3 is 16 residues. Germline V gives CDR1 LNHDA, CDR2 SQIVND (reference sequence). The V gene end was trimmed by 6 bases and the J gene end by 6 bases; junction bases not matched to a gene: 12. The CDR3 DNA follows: TGTGCCAGTAGGGCTCCGACTAGCGGGCTTGGGGATACGCAGTATTTT. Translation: CASRAPTSGLGDTQYF.

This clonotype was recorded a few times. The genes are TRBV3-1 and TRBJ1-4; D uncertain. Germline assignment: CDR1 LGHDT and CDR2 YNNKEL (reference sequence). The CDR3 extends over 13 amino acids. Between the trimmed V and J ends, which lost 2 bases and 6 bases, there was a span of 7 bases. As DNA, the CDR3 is TGTGCCAGCAGCCAACTCGAATATGAAAAACTGTTTTTT. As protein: CASSQLEYEKLFF.

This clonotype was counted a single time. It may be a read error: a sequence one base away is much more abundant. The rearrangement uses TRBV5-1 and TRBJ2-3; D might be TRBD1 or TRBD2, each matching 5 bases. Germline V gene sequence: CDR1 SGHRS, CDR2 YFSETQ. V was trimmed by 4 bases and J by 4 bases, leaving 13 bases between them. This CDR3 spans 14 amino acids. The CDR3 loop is CASSPGPASDTQYF. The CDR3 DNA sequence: TGCGCCAGCAGCCCGGGACCAGCCTCAGATACGCAGTATTTT. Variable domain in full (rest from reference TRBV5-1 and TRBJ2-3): KAGVTQTPRYLIKTRGQQVTLSCSPISGHRSVSWYQQTPGQGLQFLFEYFSETQRNKGNFPGRFSGRQFSNSRSEMNVSTLELGDSALYLCASSPGPASDTQYFGPGTRLTVL.

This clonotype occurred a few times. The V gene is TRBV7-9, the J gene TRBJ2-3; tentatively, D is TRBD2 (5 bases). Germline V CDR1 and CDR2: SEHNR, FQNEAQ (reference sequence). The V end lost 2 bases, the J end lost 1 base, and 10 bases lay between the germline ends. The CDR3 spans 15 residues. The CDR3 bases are TGTGCCAGCAGCTTATCGGGGAAGGGCACAGATACGCAGTATTTT. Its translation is CASSLSGKGTDTQYF.

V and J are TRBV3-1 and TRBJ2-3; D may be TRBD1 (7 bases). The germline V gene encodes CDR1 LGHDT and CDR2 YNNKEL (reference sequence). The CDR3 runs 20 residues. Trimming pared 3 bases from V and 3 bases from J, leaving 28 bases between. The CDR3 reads CASSQGVPSEGAISTDTQYF. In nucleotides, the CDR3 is TGTGCCAGCAGCCAGGGCGTCCCGTCGGAGGGGGCAATTAGTACAGATACGCAGTATTTT.

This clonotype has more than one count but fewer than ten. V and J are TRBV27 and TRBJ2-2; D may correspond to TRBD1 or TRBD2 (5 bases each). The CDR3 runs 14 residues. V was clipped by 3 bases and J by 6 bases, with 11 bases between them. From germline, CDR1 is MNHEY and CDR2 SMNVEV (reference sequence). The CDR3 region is CASSFFLGAGELFF. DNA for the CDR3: TGTGCCAGCAGTTTTTTCTTGGGGGCCGGGGAGCTGTTTTTT.

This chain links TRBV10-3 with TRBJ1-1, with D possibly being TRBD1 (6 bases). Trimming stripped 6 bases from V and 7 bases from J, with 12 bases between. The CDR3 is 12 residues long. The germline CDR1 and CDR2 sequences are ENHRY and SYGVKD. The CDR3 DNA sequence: TGTGCCATCAGGGGGGCAGGAGGTGAAGCTTTCTTT. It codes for CAIRGAGGEAFF.

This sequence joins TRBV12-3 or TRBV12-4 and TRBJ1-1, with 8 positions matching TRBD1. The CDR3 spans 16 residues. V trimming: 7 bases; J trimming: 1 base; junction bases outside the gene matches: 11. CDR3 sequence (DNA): TGTGCCAGCACGTCGGACAGGGCGAGTAGGAACACTGAAGCTTTCTTT. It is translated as CASTSDRASRNTEAFF.

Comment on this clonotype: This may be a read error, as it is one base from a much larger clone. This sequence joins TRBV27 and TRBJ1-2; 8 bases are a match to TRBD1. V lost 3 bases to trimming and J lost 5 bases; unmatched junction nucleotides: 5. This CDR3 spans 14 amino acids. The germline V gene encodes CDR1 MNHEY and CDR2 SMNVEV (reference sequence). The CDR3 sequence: CASSFGRGRYGYTF. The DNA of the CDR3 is TGTGCCAGCAGTTTCGGCAGGGGGCGGTATGGCTACACCTTC.

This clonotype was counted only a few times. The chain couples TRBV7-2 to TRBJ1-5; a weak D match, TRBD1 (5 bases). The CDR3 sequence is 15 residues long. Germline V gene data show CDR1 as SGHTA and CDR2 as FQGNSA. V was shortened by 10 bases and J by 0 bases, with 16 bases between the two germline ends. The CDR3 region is CANRRLGASNQPQHF. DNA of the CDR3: TGTGCCAACAGACGCCTTGGGGCTAGCAATCAGCCCCAGCATTTT.

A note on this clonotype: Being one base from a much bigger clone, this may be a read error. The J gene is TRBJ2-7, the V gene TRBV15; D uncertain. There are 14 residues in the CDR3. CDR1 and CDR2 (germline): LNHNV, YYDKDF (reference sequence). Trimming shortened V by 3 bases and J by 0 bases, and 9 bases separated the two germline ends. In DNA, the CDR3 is TGTGCCACCAGCAGGGACCGAGCCTCCTACGAGCAGTACTTC. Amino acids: CATSRDRASYEQYF.

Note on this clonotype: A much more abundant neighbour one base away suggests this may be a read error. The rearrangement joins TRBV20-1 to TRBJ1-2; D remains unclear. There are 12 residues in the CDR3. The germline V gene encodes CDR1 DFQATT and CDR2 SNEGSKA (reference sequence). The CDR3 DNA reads TGCAGTGTTAGACCGAGCGGCGGAGGCTACACCTTC. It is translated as CSVRPSGGGYTF.

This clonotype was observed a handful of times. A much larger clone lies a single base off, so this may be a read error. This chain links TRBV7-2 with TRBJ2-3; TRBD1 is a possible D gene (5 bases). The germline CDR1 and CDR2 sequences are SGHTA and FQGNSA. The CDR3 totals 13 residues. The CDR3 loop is CASSLPSRDTRYF. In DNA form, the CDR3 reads TGTGCCAGCAGCTTACCGAGCAGGGATACGCGGTATTTT.

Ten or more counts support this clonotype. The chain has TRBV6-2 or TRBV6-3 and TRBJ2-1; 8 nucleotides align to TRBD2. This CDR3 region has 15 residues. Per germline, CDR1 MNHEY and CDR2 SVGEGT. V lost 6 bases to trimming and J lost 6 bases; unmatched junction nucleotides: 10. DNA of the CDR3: TGTGCCAGCAGCCTTAGCGGGGTGATGTCCAATGAGCAGTTCTTC. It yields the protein CASSLSGVMSNEQFF.

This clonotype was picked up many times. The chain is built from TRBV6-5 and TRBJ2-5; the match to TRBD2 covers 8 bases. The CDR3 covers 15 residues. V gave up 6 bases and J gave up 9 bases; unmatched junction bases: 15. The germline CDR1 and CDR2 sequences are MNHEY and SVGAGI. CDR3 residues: CASRRGLASGAAQYF. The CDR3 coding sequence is TGTGCCAGCAGACGCGGACTAGCCTCTGGGGCCGCCCAGTACTTC.

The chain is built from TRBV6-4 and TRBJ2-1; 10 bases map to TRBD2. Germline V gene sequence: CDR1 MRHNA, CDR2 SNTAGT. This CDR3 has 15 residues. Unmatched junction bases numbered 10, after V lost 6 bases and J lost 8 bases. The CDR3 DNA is TGTGCCAGCAGAGGGGAGGGACTAGCGACATATGAGCAGTTCTTC. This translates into CASRGEGLATYEQFF.

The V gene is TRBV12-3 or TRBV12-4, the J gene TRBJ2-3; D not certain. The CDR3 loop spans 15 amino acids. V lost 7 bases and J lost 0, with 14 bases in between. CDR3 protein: CASIPYRVSTDTQYF. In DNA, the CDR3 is TGTGCCAGCATCCCTTACCGTGTGAGCACAGATACGCAGTATTTT.

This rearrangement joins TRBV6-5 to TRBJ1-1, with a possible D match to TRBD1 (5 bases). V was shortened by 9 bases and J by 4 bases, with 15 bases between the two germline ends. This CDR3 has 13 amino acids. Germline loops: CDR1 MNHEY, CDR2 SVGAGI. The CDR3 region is CASLSGGGTEAFF. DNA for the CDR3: TGTGCCAGTCTCTCGGGGGGGGGCACTGAAGCTTTCTTT.

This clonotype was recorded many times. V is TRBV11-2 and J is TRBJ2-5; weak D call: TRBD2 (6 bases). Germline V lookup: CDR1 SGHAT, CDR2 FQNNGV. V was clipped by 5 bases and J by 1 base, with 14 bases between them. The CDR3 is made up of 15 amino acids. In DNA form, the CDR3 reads TGTGCCAGCAGCCCCAGGGCGGGGAGCCAAGAGACCCAGTACTTC. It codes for CASSPRAGSQETQYF.

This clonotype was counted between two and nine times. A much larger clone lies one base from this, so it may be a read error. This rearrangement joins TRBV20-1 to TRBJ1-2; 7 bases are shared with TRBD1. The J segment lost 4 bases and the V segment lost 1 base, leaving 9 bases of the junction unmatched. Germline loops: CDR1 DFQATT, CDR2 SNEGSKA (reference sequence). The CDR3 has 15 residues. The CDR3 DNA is TGCAGTGCTAGAGGCCGGGACAGACGGACCTATGGCTACACCTTC. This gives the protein CSARGRDRRTYGYTF.

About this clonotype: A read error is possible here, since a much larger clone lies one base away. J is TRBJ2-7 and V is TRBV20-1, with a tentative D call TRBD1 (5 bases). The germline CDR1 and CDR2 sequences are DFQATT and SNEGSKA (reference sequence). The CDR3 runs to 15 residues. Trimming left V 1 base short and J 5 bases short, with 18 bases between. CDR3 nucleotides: TGCAGTGCTAGAGGGGCAGGGCTGGTTCGGAACGAGCAGTACTTC. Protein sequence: CSARGAGLVRNEQYF.

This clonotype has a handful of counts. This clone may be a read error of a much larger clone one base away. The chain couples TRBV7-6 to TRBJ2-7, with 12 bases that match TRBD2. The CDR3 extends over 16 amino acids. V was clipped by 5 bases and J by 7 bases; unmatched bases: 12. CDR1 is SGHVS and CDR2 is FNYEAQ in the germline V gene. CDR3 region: CASSAQLAGGVGEQYF. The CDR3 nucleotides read TGTGCCAGCAGCGCGCAACTAGCGGGGGGCGTCGGTGAGCAGTACTTC.

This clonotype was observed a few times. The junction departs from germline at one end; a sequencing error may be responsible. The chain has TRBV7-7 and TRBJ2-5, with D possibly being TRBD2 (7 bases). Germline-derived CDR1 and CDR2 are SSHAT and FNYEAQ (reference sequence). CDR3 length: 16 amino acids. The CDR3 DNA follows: TGTGCTAGCACCGCCGGGGGAGGGGGTATAGGAGAGACCCAGTACTTC. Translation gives CASTAGGGGIGETQYF.

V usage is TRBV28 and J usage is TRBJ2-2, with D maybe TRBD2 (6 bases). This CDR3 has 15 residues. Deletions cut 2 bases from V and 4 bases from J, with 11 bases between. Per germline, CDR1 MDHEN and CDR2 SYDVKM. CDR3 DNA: TGTGCCAGCAGTTTACGGGGGAGATTCACCGGGGAGCTGTTTTTT. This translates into CASSLRGRFTGELFF.